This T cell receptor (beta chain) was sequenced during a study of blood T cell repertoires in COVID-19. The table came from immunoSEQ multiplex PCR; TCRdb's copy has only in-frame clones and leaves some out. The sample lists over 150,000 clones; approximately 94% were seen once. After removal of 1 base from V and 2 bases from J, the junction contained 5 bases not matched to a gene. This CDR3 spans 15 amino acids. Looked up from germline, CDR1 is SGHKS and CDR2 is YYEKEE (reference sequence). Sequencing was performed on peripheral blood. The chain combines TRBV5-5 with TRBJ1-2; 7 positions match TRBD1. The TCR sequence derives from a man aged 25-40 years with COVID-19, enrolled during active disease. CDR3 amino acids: CASSLLAGGNYGYTF. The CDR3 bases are TGTGCCAGCAGCTTGCTGGCAGGGGGAAACTATGGCTACACCTTC.